These 5 T cell receptor beta chains came from one sample sequenced in a study of CD8 T cells in ankylosing spondylitis listed by TCRdb under 2017. The study at large found these results: A TCR beta motif of about 8 highly homologous amino acid variants appeared characteristic of blood from ankylosing spondylitis patients.

Receptors were amplified or captured by 5' RACE. Data came from an Illumina HiSeq 2500. TCRdb handled the public reads itself, with Q25 trimming in fastp and clone calling in MiXCR, and kept productive beta chains. Rows are unified per CDR3 protein, each entry keeping the most common DNA and genes. The sample yields over 700,000 distinct CDR3 sequences; roughly 20% were counted once. Of the sample, under 20% is held by the ten largest clones. For these TCRs, the target antigens are not known. Sequenced sample: blood, either unsorted or a sorted T cell fraction (not recorded which). The receptor set was obtained from a male donor with ankylosing spondylitis.

Worth noting for this clonotype: With a much larger clone just one base away, this may be a read error. The CDR3 sequence: CASGYAVNTEAFF. The CDR3 DNA reads as TGTGCCAGCGGTTACGCGGTGAACACTGAAGCTTTCTTT. The gene calls are TRBV6-5 and TRBJ1-1, with D unresolved. Germline assignment: CDR1 MNHEY and CDR2 SVGAGI. The CDR3 has 13 residues.

This clonotype was found a few times. The gene calls are TRBV4-1 and TRBJ2-1; 8 nucleotides align to TRBD1. From germline, CDR1 is MGHRA and CDR2 YSYEKL. The CDR3 is 15 amino acids. V was clipped by 3 bases and J by 3 bases; unmatched bases: 4. CDR3 sequence (DNA): TGCGCCAGCAGCCATGGGACAGGCGACTACAATGAGCAGTTCTTC. Translation: CASSHGTGDYNEQFF.

V usage is TRBV5-1 and J usage is TRBJ2-1; TRBD2 matches at 10 bases. Germline loops: CDR1 SGHRS, CDR2 YFSETQ. V dropped 1 base and J dropped 6; count of bases not matched to a gene: 7. The CDR3 has 16 amino acids. The CDR3 coding sequence is TGCGCCAGCAGCTTGTTCACTAGCGGGAAAGGCAATGAGCAGTTCTTC. It translates to CASSLFTSGKGNEQFF.

This sequence joins TRBV11-2 and TRBJ2-5; 11 positions match TRBD1. Losses at the gene ends were 5 bases for V and 4 bases for J; bases not matched to a gene: 9. CDR1 is SGHAT, CDR2 FQNNGV, per germline. The CDR3 covers 16 residues. The CDR3 nucleotides are TGTGCCAGCAGCGAACGGACAGGGGGCGCGGTAGAGACCCAGTACTTC. It specifies CASSERTGGAVETQYF.

This clonotype was detected a few times. The J gene is TRBJ2-5, the V gene TRBV2; TRBD2 matches at 15 bases. The CDR3 has 16 amino acids. Germline CDR1 and CDR2: SNHLY and FYNNEI. J was trimmed by 3 bases and V by 4 bases; bases with no gene match: 3. CDR3: CASSGGLAGGEETQYF. The CDR3 DNA is TGTGCCAGCAGTGGGGGACTAGCGGGAGGTGAAGAGACCCAGTACTTC.